These 30 T cell receptor beta chains were sequenced from one sample in a study of identical twins. One entry per CDR3 protein, called by TCRdb with MiXCR from the 5' RACE reads. The table includes about 200,000 distinct CDR3 sequences, around 6.8% detected once. The sample also formed part of further work on yellow fever vaccine responses in identical twins.

Source material: memory (CD45RO+) T cells sorted from blood. These receptors were taken from a woman aged 18-30 years in good health.

The chain employs TRBV28 and TRBJ2-5; TRBD1 matches 7 bases. Germline assignment: CDR1 MDHEN and CDR2 SYDVKM. There are 15 residues in the CDR3. The V gene end was trimmed by 6 bases and the J gene end by 6 bases; junction bases not matched to a gene: 13. CDR3 amino acids: CASSHPGQSSQTQYF. CDR3 nucleotide sequence: TGTGCCAGCAGCCACCCGGGACAGAGTTCACAGACCCAGTACTTC. The complete variable domain, with remaining parts taken from reference TRBV28 and TRBJ2-5, reads DVKVTQSSRYLVKRTGEKVFLECVQDMDHENMFWYRQDPGLGLRLIYFSYDVKMKEKGDIPEGYSVSREKKERFSLILESASTNQTSMYLCASSHPGQSSQTQYFGPGTRLLVL.

This clonotype was recorded a few times. J is TRBJ2-1 and V is TRBV15, with 9 bases lining up with TRBD2. Germline V gives CDR1 LNHNV, CDR2 YYDKDF (reference sequence). Losses at the gene ends were 0 bases for V and 9 bases for J; bases not matched to a gene: 6. There are 15 residues in the CDR3. The CDR3 coding sequence is TGTGCCACCAGCAGAGAGGGGGCGGGGGGGCTTGAGCAGTTCTTC. Amino acids: CATSREGAGGLEQFF.

The J gene is TRBJ2-7, the V gene TRBV3-1; no definite D call. Per the germline V gene, CDR1 is LGHDT and CDR2 is YNNKEL (reference sequence). The ends were cut back, 4 bases at V and 2 bases at J, with 15 bases in the middle. The CDR3 covers 15 residues. The CDR3 nucleotides are TGTGCCAGCAGCCCCCGTGGCAGCTCAACCTACGAGCAGTACTTC. This encodes CASSPRGSSTYEQYF.

This clonotype was counted ten times or more. V gene TRBV20-1 combines with J gene TRBJ2-1; D unresolved. V lost 1 base to trimming and J lost 0 bases, with 4 bases between them. Germline lookup yields CDR1 DFQATT and CDR2 SNEGSKA (reference sequence). The CDR3 has 13 residues. The DNA for the CDR3 is TGCAGTGCTAGAGCTGACTCCTACAATGAGCAGTTCTTC. It specifies CSARADSYNEQFF.

This clonotype was counted a few times. This chain joins TRBV20-1 and TRBJ2-3; D is undetermined. There are 12 residues in the CDR3. The V gene's germline CDR1 is DFQATT and CDR2 SNEGSKA (reference sequence). Trimming took off 3 bases at V and 2 bases at J, with 6 bases between the two ends. Here the CDR3 DNA reads TGCAGTGCTAGTCCCATCACAGATACGCAGTATTTT. This codes for CSASPITDTQYF.

The chain employs TRBV2 and TRBJ2-1; D unclear. V dropped 2 bases and J dropped 0 bases, with 11 bases sitting between them. CDR3 length: 16 residues. Germline CDR1 reads SNHLY; CDR2 reads FYNNEI. CDR3 bases: TGTGCCAGCAGTGAATTCGGGCCTAGCTCCTACAATGAGCAGTTCTTC. It specifies CASSEFGPSSYNEQFF.

The chain uses TRBV6-1 and TRBJ2-5, with D perhaps TRBD1 or TRBD2 (5 bases each). The V and J ends lost 5 bases and 1 base respectively, with 11 bases between them. Germline loops: CDR1 MNHNS, CDR2 SASEGT. There are 14 residues in the CDR3. The CDR3: CASSPLGPQETQYF. In DNA, the CDR3 is TGTGCCAGCAGTCCACTGGGACCCCAAGAGACCCAGTACTTC.

The table lists this clonotype with a few counts. The rearrangement joins TRBV6-5 to TRBJ2-2, with D possibly being TRBD1 (6 bases). The CDR3 covers 18 residues. The germline gives CDR1 MNHEY, CDR2 SVGAGI. V was cut by 0 bases and J by 1 base, with 15 bases left in between. CDR3 nucleotides: TGTGCCAGCAGTTACTCGAGGTATCGACAGGTGAACACCGGGGAGCTGTTTTTT. It encodes CASSYSRYRQVNTGELFF.

This chain joins TRBV7-9 and TRBJ2-7; 10 bases line up with TRBD1. CDR3 size: 14 residues. V lost 3 bases and J lost 6; bases outside the gene matches: 5. Germline CDR1 reads SEHNR; CDR2 reads FQNEAQ (reference sequence). The CDR3 DNA is TGTGCCAGCAGCTTGGGACAGGGGTTCGGCGAGCAGTACTTC. This encodes CASSLGQGFGEQYF.

This clonotype was seen ten or more times. The DNA for the CDR3 is TGCGCCAGCAGCCCCCAGGCGGCGAACACCGGGGAGCTGTTTTTT. It specifies CASSPQAANTGELFF. The chain uses TRBV5-1 and TRBJ2-2; D not resolved. Germline lookup yields CDR1 SGHRS and CDR2 YFSETQ. The CDR3 runs 15 residues. Trimming left V 4 bases short and J 0 bases short, with 10 bases between. The full variable domain, in which reference TRBV5-1 and TRBJ2-2 provide the parts outside the CDR3, is KAGVTQTPRYLIKTRGQQVTLSCSPISGHRSVSWYQQTPGQGLQFLFEYFSETQRNKGNFPGRFSGRQFSNSRSEMNVSTLELGDSALYLCASSPQAANTGELFFGEGSRLTVL.

This clonotype was seen more than once but under ten times. DNA of the CDR3: TGTGCCAGCAGCTTGGCCCCAGGGGATGCAACTAATGAAAAACTGTTTTTT. Its protein product is CASSLAPGDATNEKLFF. This chain links TRBV5-6 with TRBJ1-4, with D possibly matching TRBD1 (6 bases). Germline V lookup: CDR1 SGHDT, CDR2 YYEEEE. This CDR3 is built from 17 residues. The V gene lost 0 bases and the J gene lost 0 bases, with 12 bases spanning the gap.

This clonotype was counted at least ten times. Here the CDR3 reads CASSSTEKLFF. The DNA of the CDR3 is TGTGCCAGCAGCTCGACCGAGAAACTGTTTTTT. The chain carries TRBV12-3 or TRBV12-4 and TRBJ1-4, with D uncertain. The V end was cut by 6 bases, the J end by 11 bases, with 10 bases between. The CDR3 length is 11 residues.

This clonotype was observed a few times. The V and J genes are TRBV20-1 and TRBJ2-3; D uncertain. Germline V gives CDR1 DFQATT, CDR2 SNEGSKA (reference sequence). Trimming left V 6 bases short and J 14 bases short, with 12 bases between. This CDR3 comprises 9 residues. The CDR3 nucleotides are TGCAGTGCCACCCTATCACCGTATTTT. Protein product: CSATLSPYF.

This clonotype was found many times. The chain links TRBV28 to TRBJ2-6; perhaps TRBD2 as D (6 bases). The V end lost 2 bases, the J end lost 1 base, and 12 bases lay between the germline ends. CDR3 size: 17 residues. CDR1 and CDR2 from the germline V gene are MDHEN and SYDVKM. CDR3 sequence: CASSLNSGVSGANVLTF. The CDR3, as DNA: TGTGCCAGCAGTTTAAATTCGGGGGTTTCTGGGGCCAACGTCCTGACTTTC.

This clonotype occurred a few times. The chain is built from TRBV5-1 and TRBJ2-2; 9 nucleotides align to TRBD1. CDR1 is SGHRS, CDR2 YFSETQ, per germline. The CDR3 length is 15 residues. V gave up 4 bases and J gave up 3 bases; unmatched junction bases: 4. The CDR3 sequence: CASSVTGGDTGELFF. The CDR3, as DNA: TGCGCCAGCAGCGTGACAGGGGGGGACACCGGGGAGCTGTTTTTT.

This clonotype was found a few times. The V call is TRBV6-1, the J call TRBJ2-1; D possibly uses TRBD1 or TRBD2 (5 bases each). The CDR3 is 14 amino acids. Germline V gives CDR1 MNHNS, CDR2 SASEGT. V lost 1 base, J lost 6 bases, and 10 bases lay in between. The CDR3 region is CASSEGVGGNEQFF. DNA for the CDR3: TGTGCCAGCAGTGAAGGGGTTGGGGGCAATGAGCAGTTCTTC.

This chain connects TRBV20-1 to TRBJ2-7, with D unclear. V was clipped by 4 bases and J by 6 bases, with 19 bases between them. In germline, CDR1 is DFQATT, CDR2 SNEGSKA (reference sequence). This CDR3 region has 14 residues. In DNA, the CDR3 is TGCAGTGCTACTCGGACCCGGCCCCCACTCGAGCAGTACTTC. This gives the protein CSATRTRPPLEQYF.

In its sample, this clonotype was seen many times. V usage is TRBV9 and J usage is TRBJ2-5, with D possibly TRBD2 on 5 matching bases. The ends were cut back, 0 bases at V and 2 bases at J, with 8 bases in the middle. The CDR3 is 14 residues long. CDR1 SGDLS and CDR2 YYNGEE come from the germline V gene. Here the CDR3 reads CASSVGLQQETQYF. CDR3 in DNA: TGTGCCAGCAGCGTAGGACTACAACAAGAGACCCAGTACTTC.

The rearrangement uses TRBV19 and TRBJ2-3; TRBD2 might be the D (6 bases). Trimming left V 7 bases short and J 3 bases short, with 11 bases between. Germline V gives CDR1 LNHDA, CDR2 SQIVND (reference sequence). The CDR3 extends over 13 amino acids. The CDR3 sequence is CASNRGLTDTQYF. CDR3 nucleotide sequence: TGTGCCAGTAATCGGGGGTTAACAGATACGCAGTATTTT.

This clonotype was seen only a few times. The DNA for the CDR3 is TGTGCCAGCCAGCCTAGCGGGAGTGAGCAGTTCTTC. It yields the protein CASQPSGSEQFF. This chain connects TRBV7-9 to TRBJ2-1, with 10 nucleotides matching TRBD2. Germline CDR1 and CDR2: SEHNR and FQNEAQ (reference sequence). The CDR3 runs 12 residues. V was pared by 8 bases and J by 9 bases, with 4 bases of the junction left unmatched.

J is TRBJ2-7 and V is TRBV10-3; unclear D gene. Trimming cost V 1 base and J 6 bases, with 4 bases left between them. The CDR3 covers 11 residues. Germline loops: CDR1 ENHRY, CDR2 SYGVKD. CDR3 amino acids: CAISEWGEQYF. In DNA, the CDR3 is TGTGCCATCAGTGAGTGGGGCGAGCAGTACTTC.

This clonotype was detected only a few times. The V gene is TRBV25-1, the J gene TRBJ2-7; D uncertain. Germline V CDR1 and CDR2: MGHDK, SYGVNS. This CDR3 region has 14 residues. The V gene lost 6 bases and the J gene lost 4 bases, with 16 bases spanning the gap. CDR3 loop: CASRRLPPRYEQYF. In nucleotides, the CDR3 is TGTGCCAGCAGGAGGTTACCTCCACGATACGAGCAGTACTTC.

The table lists this clonotype with many counts. V and J are TRBV3-1 and TRBJ1-1; D uncertain. Germline CDR1 and CDR2: LGHDT and YNNKEL (reference sequence). The CDR3 covers 14 residues. The V end lost 1 base, the J end lost 8 bases, and 14 bases lay between the germline ends. The CDR3 nucleotides are TGTGCCAGCAGCCAAGTGAATGGTGGGCGGGAAGCTTTCTTT. It encodes CASSQVNGGREAFF.

The gene calls are TRBV20-1 and TRBJ2-5; 12 nucleotides agree with TRBD2. V was pared by 5 bases and J by 2 bases, with 6 bases of the junction left unmatched. The CDR3 is made up of 15 amino acids. Looked up from germline, CDR1 is DFQATT and CDR2 is SNEGSKA (reference sequence). In nucleotides, the CDR3 is TGCAGTGCTCAAAGGACTAGCGGGAAACAAGAGACCCAGTACTTC. It encodes CSAQRTSGKQETQYF.

This clonotype has just a few counts. The gene calls are TRBV9 and TRBJ2-1, with D possibly TRBD2 on 6 matching bases. This CDR3 has 17 amino acids. The V end lost 0 bases, the J end lost 3 bases, and 16 bases lay between the germline ends. Germline V gene lookup returns CDR1 SGDLS and CDR2 YYNGEE. In DNA form, the CDR3 reads TGTGCCAGCAGCGTAGTAGGAGGGAGCAGGGTCTACAATGAGCAGTTCTTC. Its translation is CASSVVGGSRVYNEQFF.

The rearrangement uses TRBV28 and TRBJ2-2; D is possibly TRBD2 (6 bases). Germline lookup yields CDR1 MDHEN and CDR2 SYDVKM. V lost 2 bases, J lost 5 bases, and 21 bases lay in between. The CDR3 runs 18 residues. The CDR3 DNA reads as TGTGCCAGCAGTTTACGGAGGGTAGGAATCGGAGGGACCGGGGAGCTGTTTTTT. Its translation is CASSLRRVGIGGTGELFF.

This clonotype was recorded a few times. The chain is built from TRBV21-1 and TRBJ2-5. TRBV21-1 is a recognized pseudogene. The CDR3 has 15 residues. CDR3 protein: CASSKYRLVQETQYF. CDR3 sequence (DNA): TGTGCCAGCAGCAAATATCGGTTGGTCCAAGAGACCCAGTACTTC.

This clonotype showed up many times. The chain couples TRBV29-1 to TRBJ2-1, with 13 nucleotides matching TRBD2. CDR3 length: 14 residues. CDR1 is SQVTM, CDR2 ANQGSEA, per germline. With 5 bases clipped from V and 5 bases from J, the junction kept 3 bases outside the gene matches. The DNA for the CDR3 is TGCAGCGTTAGACTAGCGGGGGGACACAATGAGCAGTTCTTC. Protein: CSVRLAGGHNEQFF.

The chain carries TRBV20-1 and TRBJ2-3; 8 nucleotides line up with TRBD1. CDR1 and CDR2 from the germline V gene are DFQATT and SNEGSKA (reference sequence). Trimming took 4 bases from V and 4 from J; bases not matched to a gene: 7. This CDR3 region has 14 residues. DNA for the CDR3: TGCAGTGCTATCGGACAGGGCAATTCAGATACGCAGTATTTT. It codes for CSAIGQGNSDTQYF.

Many counts were recorded for this clonotype. The rearrangement links TRBV6-5 to TRBJ2-7; TRBD2 aligns across 9 bases. The CDR3 is made up of 12 amino acids. Per germline, CDR1 MNHEY and CDR2 SVGAGI. The CDR3 nucleotides are TGTGCTACAGCGGGGGGATCGTACGAGCAGTACTTC. Encoded protein: CATAGGSYEQYF.